The source of this T cell receptor (beta chain) is a study of cytomegalovirus exposure and HLA in healthy donors. In the study overall: Among several hundred genotyped donors, around 80% fell in the Caucasian-associated ancestry cluster. Whole-study results and caveats: Analysis was performed later, and it showed HLA-associated TCR beta chains to be more clonally expanded than equally common others.

Primers for the PCR totalled 60 Vbeta and 13 Jbeta. Clones were read by immunoSEQ multiplex PCR, and TCRdb kept only the in-frame ones, dropping some. This sample yields 190,000 or so clones, of which about 79% are seen a single time; 0.098% belongs to the top ten. The germline V gene has CDR1 MNHNS and CDR2 SASEGT. The ends were cut back, 6 bases at V and 2 bases at J, with 16 bases in the middle. The CDR3 is 15 amino acids. This clone was counted once. Its matching antigen is unknown. The chain has TRBV6-1 and TRBJ1-2, with D possibly matching TRBD1 (6 bases). Sequenced: PBMCs. The clonotype originates from a boy aged 2 to 10 in good health and CMV-seronegative. The CDR3 loop is CASRKGLTGNYGYTF. The CDR3 DNA sequence: TGTGCCAGCAGGAAGGGGTTAACAGGGAACTATGGCTACACCTTC.